This T cell receptor beta chain was documented in a study of cytomegalovirus exposure and HLA in healthy donors. Study-level findings and limits: As a later analysis revealed, most CMV-associated TCR beta chains appeared HLA-restricted. Sequencing artifact likely explains a cluster of highly shared sequence variants.

Primers for the PCR totalled 60 Vbeta and 13 Jbeta. The data were produced by immunoSEQ multiplex PCR, yet TCRdb's version contains in-frame clones alone and is incomplete. Recorded for this sample: 150,000 to 200,000 clones. CDR1 and CDR2 from the germline V gene are MGHRA and YSYEKL. The CDR3 totals 15 residues. Trimming stripped 4 bases from V and 6 bases from J, with 19 bases between. Comment on this clone: The antigen is undetermined.

Sequenced material: PBMCs. The TCR sequence derives from a woman younger than 35 in good health and CMV-seropositive. This rearrangement joins TRBV4-1 to TRBJ2-7, with D possibly matching TRBD2 (7 bases). For the CDR3, the DNA is TGCGCCAGCAGCCGGGGGGCGCGGGAGCCCGGCGAGCAGTACTTC. Protein: CASSRGAREPGEQYF.